The entry below gives a single T cell receptor beta chain sequence along with its context. Its antigen remains unidentified. TCRdb re-processed the PCR reads through MiXCR. The sample yields 28,000 or so clones, 16% seen once. This sample stems from a study of metastatic and nonmetastatic thyroid tumors. The entire patient cohort was treatment-naive prior to thyroid surgery. General study results and limits: It was reported that TCR beta diversity was significantly higher in malignant thyroid tumors than benign nodules, in blood and tumor.

Trimming shortened V by 4 bases and J by 3 bases, and 18 bases separated the two germline ends. Per germline, CDR1 LGHNA and CDR2 YNFKEQ. This CDR3 spans 16 amino acids. The specimen sequenced was blood. The origin of this receptor is a female donor with papillary thyroid cancer or a benign thyroid nodule (not recorded which). Some clones in this sample may be carry-over from other donors' samples. The chain links TRBV4-2 to TRBJ1-2; D gene ambiguous. The CDR3, as DNA: TGTGCCAGCAGCCGAATGATTGGCCCCCGGGACTATGGCTACACCTTC. Protein: CASSRMIGPRDYGYTF.